Below are 32 T cell receptor beta chains sequenced from a single sample in a study of cytomegalovirus exposure and HLA in healthy donors. The PCR ran on 60 Vbeta and 13 Jbeta primers. Assay used: immunoSEQ multiplex PCR; TCRdb lists only in-frame clones, some missing. The sample records approximately 150,000 clones, 75% to 80% being singletons. The specimen was PBMCs. The receptors were gathered from a female donor in good health and CMV-seronegative.

The V call is TRBV19, the J call TRBJ1-3; D gene ambiguous. Trimming stripped 7 bases from V and 1 base from J, with 11 bases between. The CDR3 extends over 14 amino acids. CDR1 LNHDA and CDR2 SQIVND come from the germline V gene (reference sequence). This CDR3 is CASTEHQSGNTIYF. The CDR3 DNA reads as TGTGCCAGTACCGAACATCAATCTGGAAACACCATATATTTT.

This chain links TRBV7-6 with TRBJ1-5; possible D gene TRBD1, 5 bases. The ends were cut back, 4 bases at V and 5 bases at J, with 15 bases in the middle. The germline V gene has CDR1 SGHVS and CDR2 FNYEAQ. This CDR3 comprises 15 residues. The CDR3 region is CASSSTVGVYQPQHF. The CDR3 DNA sequence: TGTGCCAGCAGCTCCACGGTAGGGGTTTATCAGCCCCAGCATTTT. Drawing the rest from reference TRBV7-6 and TRBJ1-5, the complete variable domain is GAGVSQSPRYKVTKRGQDVALRCDPISGHVSLYWYRQALGQGPEFLTYFNYEAQQDKSGLPNDRFSAERPEGSISTLTIQRTEQRDSAMYRCASSSTVGVYQPQHFGDGTRLSIL.

The chain uses TRBV11-3 and TRBJ2-7; 9 bases align to TRBD1. The CDR3 loop spans 16 amino acids. Germline CDR1 and CDR2: SGHNT and YENEEA. The V gene end was trimmed by 5 bases and the J gene end by 3 bases; junction bases not matched to a gene: 11. As DNA, the CDR3 is TGTGCCAGCAGCCGCCCACAGGGGGCGACCAGCTACGAGCAGTACTTC. Protein product: CASSRPQGATSYEQYF.

This chain connects TRBV27 to TRBJ1-2; 9 bases align to TRBD1. CDR1 and CDR2 from the germline V gene are MNHEY and SMNVEV (reference sequence). The CDR3 runs to 14 residues. Losses at the gene ends were 5 bases for V and 5 bases for J; bases not matched to a gene: 6. The CDR3 DNA sequence: TGTGCCAGCAGTCGTACGGGACAGGGTTATGGCTACACCTTC. Its protein is CASSRTGQGYGYTF.

This clone turned up a few times. This rearrangement joins TRBV2 to TRBJ1-5, with TRBD1 matching 12 bases. V gave up 8 bases and J gave up 7 bases; unmatched junction bases: 9. This CDR3 has 15 residues. Germline loops: CDR1 SNHLY, CDR2 FYNNEI. As DNA, the CDR3 is TGTGCCAGCCGGCGGGACAGGGGGCTGGGGCAGCCCCAGCATTTT. This sequence encodes CASRRDRGLGQPQHF.

The chain links TRBV5-6 to TRBJ1-2; D may be TRBD1 (5 bases). There are 13 residues in the CDR3. Trimming cost V 0 bases and J 5 bases, with 8 bases left between them. Per the germline V gene, CDR1 is SGHDT and CDR2 is YYEEEE. CDR3 loop: CASSLGAGYGYTF. As DNA, the CDR3 is TGTGCCAGCAGCTTGGGAGCAGGGTATGGCTACACCTTC. Supplemented by reference TRBV5-6 and TRBJ1-2, the full variable domain reads DAGVTQSPTHLIKTRGQQVTLRCSPKSGHDTVSWYQQALGQGPQFIFQYYEEEERQRGNFPDRFSGHQFPNYSSELNVNALLLGDSALYLCASSLGAGYGYTFGSGTRLTVV.

This clone was detected only a few times. The chain uses TRBV19 and TRBJ2-2; D ambiguous. V lost 3 bases and J lost 7, with 6 bases in between. There are 12 residues in the CDR3. Germline-derived CDR1 and CDR2 are LNHDA and SQIVND (reference sequence). CDR3 coding DNA: TGTGCCAGTAGTATTAGAATCGGGGAGCTGTTTTTT. This encodes CASSIRIGELFF. Drawing the rest from reference TRBV19 and TRBJ2-2, the complete variable domain is DGGITQSPKYLFRKEGQNVTLSCEQNLNHDAMYWYRQDPGQGLRLIYYSQIVNDFQKGDIAEGYSVSREKKESFPLTVTSAQKNPTAFYLCASSIRIGELFFGEGSRLTVL.

This chain links TRBV5-4 with TRBJ2-7; 9 nucleotides agree with TRBD1. The CDR3 length is 15 residues. The ends lost 2 bases at V and 3 bases at J; junction bases unmatched: 6. Germline V gene data show CDR1 as SGHNT and CDR2 as YYREEE (reference sequence). CDR3 in amino acids: CASSFNLDRGYEQYF. CDR3 in DNA: TGTGCCAGCAGCTTTAATTTGGACAGGGGCTACGAGCAGTACTTC.

The V gene is TRBV19, the J gene TRBJ2-1, with 10 bases aligning to TRBD2. There are 16 residues in the CDR3. Germline assignment: CDR1 LNHDA and CDR2 SQIVND (reference sequence). V was pared by 4 bases and J by 4 bases, with 7 bases of the junction left unmatched. This CDR3 reads CASSRTGLADYNEQFF. In nucleotides, the CDR3 is TGTGCCAGTAGTAGAACAGGACTAGCGGATTACAATGAGCAGTTCTTC.

The V call is TRBV9, the J call TRBJ2-3; 8 bases align to TRBD2. V shed 4 bases, J shed 4 bases, and the junction held 5 bases outside the gene matches. Germline lookup yields CDR1 SGDLS and CDR2 YYNGEE. This CDR3 has 14 residues. The CDR3 reads CASSPGLAADTQYF. DNA of the CDR3: TGTGCCAGCAGCCCCGGACTAGCCGCAGATACGCAGTATTTT.

The chain carries TRBV6-1 and TRBJ1-1, with 7 bases fitting TRBD1. J was trimmed by 7 bases and V by 6 bases; bases with no gene match: 2. This CDR3 has 11 amino acids. Germline CDR1 and CDR2: MNHNS and SASEGT. The CDR3 DNA follows: TGTGCCAGCAGGGGGACAGTTGAAGCTTTCTTT. This translates into CASRGTVEAFF.

This rearrangement joins TRBV6-6 to TRBJ2-7; 8 nucleotides align to TRBD2. J was trimmed by 0 bases and V by 6 bases; bases with no gene match: 7. This CDR3 spans 15 amino acids. The germline gives CDR1 MNHNY, CDR2 SVGAGI (reference sequence). Here the CDR3 reads CASSLAGSSSYEQYF. The CDR3 DNA reads as TGTGCCAGCAGCCTAGCGGGCTCGAGCTCCTACGAGCAGTACTTC.

J is TRBJ2-1 and V is TRBV9; D possibly corresponds to TRBD2 (5 bases). CDR1 is SGDLS and CDR2 is YYNGEE in the germline V gene. Trimming removed 6 bases from V and 2 bases from J, with 21 bases in between. This CDR3 region has 17 residues. The CDR3 region is CASNPISPGIPYNEQFF. The CDR3 DNA reads TGTGCCAGCAACCCTATAAGTCCGGGGATTCCCTACAATGAGCAGTTCTTC.

The CDR3 protein is CATGLLAGAYNEQFF. In DNA, the CDR3 is TGTGCCACCGGGCTACTAGCGGGGGCGTACAATGAGCAGTTCTTC. The chain recombines TRBV6-4 with TRBJ2-1; 11 nucleotides align to TRBD2. This CDR3 is built from 15 residues. CDR1 is MRHNA and CDR2 is SNTAGT in the germline V gene. Unmatched junction bases numbered 9, after V lost 10 bases and J lost 4 bases.

The chain is built from TRBV27 and TRBJ1-1; 10 positions agree with TRBD1. The length of the CDR3 is 17 residues. CDR1 is MNHEY, CDR2 SMNVEV, per germline (reference sequence). After removal of 5 bases from V and 1 base from J, the junction contained 10 bases not matched to a gene. CDR3 loop: CASSPLTGTGENTEAFF. CDR3 bases: TGTGCCAGCAGTCCTTTGACCGGGACAGGGGAGAACACTGAAGCTTTCTTT.

The rearrangement links TRBV7-8 to TRBJ1-1; D is uncertain. The germline gives CDR1 SGHVS, CDR2 FQNEAQ. The CDR3 is 13 amino acids. V lost 7 bases and J lost 2, with 11 bases in between. The CDR3 DNA follows: TGTGCCAGCAATTTGGCTCGTAACACTGAAGCTTTCTTT. This codes for CASNLARNTEAFF.

V usage is TRBV18 and J usage is TRBJ2-5, with D possibly matching TRBD2 (7 bases). Germline lookup yields CDR1 KGHSH and CDR2 LQKENI. This CDR3 is 16 amino acids long. Trimming removed 3 bases at V and 2 bases at J, with 16 bases between. Written as DNA, the CDR3 is TGTGCCAGCTCACCGGAAGGGGGGGGACCTCAAGAGACCCAGTACTTC. It specifies CASSPEGGGPQETQYF.

This chain links TRBV15 with TRBJ2-1; 8 bases match TRBD1. V was clipped by 3 bases and J by 2 bases; unmatched bases: 6. CDR3 length equals 16 residues. CDR1 is LNHNV, CDR2 YYDKDF, per germline (reference sequence). This CDR3 reads CATSRGRDRPYNEQFF. CDR3 coding DNA: TGTGCCACCAGCAGGGGCAGGGACAGGCCCTACAATGAGCAGTTCTTC. The whole variable domain, filled in from reference TRBV15 and TRBJ2-1, reads DAMVIQNPRYQVTQFGKPVTLSCSQTLNHNVMYWYQQKSSQAPKLLFHYYDKDFNNEADTPDNFQSRRPNTSFCFLDIRSPGLGDTAMYLCATSRGRDRPYNEQFFGPGTRLTVL.

The gene calls are TRBV9 and TRBJ2-1; TRBD2 might be the D (6 bases). V lost 5 bases, J lost 4 bases, and 10 bases lay in between. CDR1 is SGDLS and CDR2 is YYNGEE in the germline V gene. The CDR3 runs 13 residues. In DNA form, the CDR3 reads TGTGCCAGCAGGGGAGGACTTTACAATGAGCAGTTCTTC. It is translated as CASRGGLYNEQFF. Drawing the rest from reference TRBV9 and TRBJ2-1, the complete variable domain is DSGVTQTPKHLITATGQRVTLRCSPRSGDLSVYWYQQSLDQGLQFLIQYYNGEERAKGNILERFSAQQFPDLHSELNLSSLELGDSALYFCASRGGLYNEQFFGPGTRLTVL.

The table lists this clone with a count of one. The chain is built from TRBV2 and TRBJ1-1, with TRBD1 identical over 7 bases. The junction had 12 bases not matched to a gene; V was cut back by 3 bases and J by 5 bases. The CDR3 has 16 amino acids. Looked up from germline, CDR1 is SNHLY and CDR2 is FYNNEI. The CDR3 reads CASSDGQGVKKTEAFF. CDR3 DNA: TGTGCCAGCAGTGACGGGCAGGGGGTGAAAAAAACTGAAGCTTTCTTT.

This rearrangement joins TRBV2 to TRBJ2-7; D is perhaps TRBD2 (5 bases). The CDR3 totals 13 residues. In germline, CDR1 is SNHLY, CDR2 FYNNEI. Between the trimmed V and J ends, which lost 0 bases and 6 bases, there was a span of 9 bases. The CDR3 loop is CASSEAGGGEQYF. Here the CDR3 DNA reads TGTGCCAGCAGTGAAGCCGGAGGTGGCGAGCAGTACTTC. Full variable domain (missing parts from reference TRBV2 and TRBJ2-7): EPEVTQTPSHQVTQMGQEVILRCVPISNHLYFYWYRQILGQKVEFLVSFYNNEISEKSEIFDDQFSVERPDGSNFTLKIRSTKLEDSAMYFCASSEAGGGEQYFGPGTRLTVT.

The chain is built from TRBV27 and TRBJ1-6, with D possibly being TRBD1 (6 bases). Germline CDR1 MNHEY, CDR2 SMNVEV (reference sequence). The CDR3 is made up of 16 amino acids. The germline V and J ends were trimmed by 5 bases and 11 bases, with 22 bases remaining between them. The CDR3 DNA reads TGTGCCAGCAGTGAGATAACAACAGGGACGGGGACACCCCTCCACTTT. Translated, it gives CASSEITTGTGTPLHF.

In its sample, this clone was seen a few times. The chain uses TRBV4-2 and TRBJ1-1, with no clear D. Per germline, CDR1 LGHNA and CDR2 YNFKEQ. The CDR3 extends over 15 amino acids. Trimming left V 0 bases short and J 2 bases short, with 10 bases between. As DNA, the CDR3 is TGTGCCAGCAGCCAAGAGGTGGGCAGAAACACTGAAGCTTTCTTT. It is translated as CASSQEVGRNTEAFF.

The rearrangement uses TRBV9 and TRBJ2-1; 11 bases map to TRBD2. In germline, CDR1 is SGDLS, CDR2 YYNGEE. V lost 0 bases and J lost 10; bases outside the gene matches: 9. This CDR3 has 16 amino acids. The CDR3 coding sequence is TGTGCCAGCAGCGTAGTAGAAACTAGCGGGAGACGAGAGCAGTTCTTC. Its protein product is CASSVVETSGRREQFF. The variable domain in full, with the rest retrieved from reference TRBV9 and TRBJ2-1, is DSGVTQTPKHLITATGQRVTLRCSPRSGDLSVYWYQQSLDQGLQFLIQYYNGEERAKGNILERFSAQQFPDLHSELNLSSLELGDSALYFCASSVVETSGRREQFFGPGTRLTVL.

The chain links TRBV27 to TRBJ1-1, with 7 bases that match TRBD1. Germline CDR1 is MNHEY and CDR2 is SMNVEV (reference sequence). V trimming: 3 bases; J trimming: 10 bases; junction bases outside the gene matches: 5. The CDR3 is made up of 12 amino acids. The CDR3 loop is CASSFWGQRAFF. The CDR3 DNA follows: TGTGCCAGCAGTTTCTGGGGACAGAGAGCTTTCTTT.

This chain connects TRBV28 to TRBJ2-7; TRBD1 matches 8 bases. This CDR3 is built from 13 residues. Germline trimming cut 6 bases from V and 2 bases from J; bases unmatched to any gene: 3. CDR1 MDHEN and CDR2 SYDVKM come from the germline V gene. CDR3 sequence: CASSLTGAYEQYF. CDR3 bases: TGTGCCAGCAGCCTGACAGGGGCCTACGAGCAGTACTTC.

The chain carries TRBV19 and TRBJ2-2, with D uncertain. The CDR3 runs 14 residues. Germline assignment: CDR1 LNHDA and CDR2 SQIVND (reference sequence). V lost 3 bases and J 5 bases, leaving 10 bases between the germline ends. CDR3 sequence reads: CASSIRRQTGELFF. The CDR3 region has the DNA TGTGCCAGTAGTATTCGGCGGCAGACCGGGGAGCTGTTTTTT.

The count of this clone is one. This chain joins TRBV2 and TRBJ2-7; 8 bases line up with TRBD2. The CDR3 totals 14 residues. The V gene's germline CDR1 is SNHLY and CDR2 FYNNEI. With V trimmed by 6 bases and J by 3 bases, 7 bases remained unmatched. CDR3 protein: CASSGTGGDYEQYF. The CDR3 nucleotides are TGTGCCAGCAGCGGGACGGGAGGGGACTACGAGCAGTACTTC.

About this clone: In the same sample, other DNA sequences code for this CDR3. CDR3 sequence: CASSQGTGGMNTEAFF. CDR3 bases: TGCGCCAGCAGCCAAGGCACAGGTGGTATGAACACTGAAGCTTTCTTT. The rearrangement links TRBV4-1 to TRBJ1-1, with D possibly matching TRBD1 (5 bases). The CDR3 runs 16 residues. V lost 1 base, J lost 0 bases, and 12 bases lay in between. The germline V gene encodes CDR1 MGHRA and CDR2 YSYEKL.

The V and J genes are TRBV10-2 and TRBJ1-6; maybe TRBD1 (5 bases). Germline V gene sequence: CDR1 WSHSY, CDR2 SAAADI. The germline V and J ends were trimmed by 8 bases and 5 bases, with 19 bases remaining between them. The CDR3 has 16 residues. CDR3 loop: CASRDRDYINNSPLHF. In DNA form, the CDR3 reads TGCGCCAGCCGAGACCGGGACTACATAAATAATTCACCCCTCCACTTT.

This clone showed up just once. V is TRBV2 and J is TRBJ2-1; 9 bases map to TRBD2. The CDR3 has 15 residues. The trim removed 4 bases at V and 7 bases at J, leaving 8 bases unmatched. Germline-derived CDR1 and CDR2 are SNHLY and FYNNEI. The CDR3 sequence is CASSVAGVLKNEQFF. The CDR3 nucleotides read TGTGCCAGCAGTGTAGCGGGAGTTTTGAAGAATGAGCAGTTCTTC.

The gene calls are TRBV28 and TRBJ2-7; a weak D match, TRBD2 (6 bases). V dropped 1 base and J dropped 4 bases, with 8 bases sitting between them. CDR3 size: 13 residues. Germline V gene data show CDR1 as MDHEN and CDR2 as SYDVKM. CDR3 DNA sequence: TGTGCCAGCAGTTTATCGGGGGTGTACGAGCAGTACTTC. Its protein is CASSLSGVYEQYF.